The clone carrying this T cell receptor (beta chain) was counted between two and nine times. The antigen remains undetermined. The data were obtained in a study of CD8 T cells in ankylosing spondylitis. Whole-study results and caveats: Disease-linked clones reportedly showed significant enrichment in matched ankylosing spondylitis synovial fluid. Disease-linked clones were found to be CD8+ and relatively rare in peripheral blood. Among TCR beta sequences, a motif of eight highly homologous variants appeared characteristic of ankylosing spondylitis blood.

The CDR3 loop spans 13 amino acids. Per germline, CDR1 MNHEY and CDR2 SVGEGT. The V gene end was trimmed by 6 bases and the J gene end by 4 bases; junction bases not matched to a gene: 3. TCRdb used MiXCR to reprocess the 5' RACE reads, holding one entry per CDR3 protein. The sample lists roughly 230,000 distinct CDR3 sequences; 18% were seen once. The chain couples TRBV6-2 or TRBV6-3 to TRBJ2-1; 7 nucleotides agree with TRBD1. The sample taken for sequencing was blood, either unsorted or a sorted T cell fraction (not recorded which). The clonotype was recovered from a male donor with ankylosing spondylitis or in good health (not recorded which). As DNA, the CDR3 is TGTGCCAGCAGGACAGGGACGTACAATGAGCAGTTCTTC. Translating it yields CASRTGTYNEQFF.